This T cell receptor (beta chain) was captured in a study of T cells in localized non-small cell lung cancer. The study, taken as a whole, reports: Heterogeneity cannot be ruled out, as sequencing used one tumor region only. Appearances in adjacent lung were noted for a median 57 of the top 100 tumor clones. Compared with tumor, uninvolved adjacent lung displayed greater T cell clonality, ranking highest overall.

The CDR3 covers 14 residues. Germline V CDR1 and CDR2: SGHRS, YFSETQ. Details on this clone: Its antigen is unidentified. An end of the junction does not agree with germline; a read error may underlie this.

Here immunoSEQ multiplex PCR was the method, and the copy in TCRdb shows in-frame clones only, minus some. The profile shows 48,000 or so clones, 75% to 90% of them singletons. The V call is TRBV5-1, the J call TRBJ2-2; the match to TRBD2 covers 7 bases. The sample here was peripheral blood, taken before any cancer treatment. This TCR came from a male donor aged 60 or older with stage III squamous cell lung carcinoma. Here the CDR3 DNA reads TGCGCCAGCAGCCAAGCGGGGTCCACCGGGGGGCTGTTTTTT. Amino acids: CASSQAGSTGGLFF.